The entry below describes one T cell receptor beta chain. Its antigen is currently not known. No much larger clonotype is one base removed from it; base qualities were not supplied. This CDR3 is also generated by other DNA sequences in the sample. The sample is drawn from a study of shared clonotypes between healthy human individuals (TCRdb year 2020). Background for the entire study: The cohort comprised a couple of women and a few men aged 18 to 49 years. Libraries were prepared and TCR repertoires were sequenced by different laboratories using diverse techniques, in order to increase sequencing depth and limit assay-specific biases. Per donor, leukapheresis produced somewhere between about 0.94 and 10 billion PBMCs. The study deeply sequenced blood TCR repertoires of several healthy adults to estimate repertoire size and the extent of clonotype sharing between individuals. For each donor, CD4 naive and CD4 memory were each run on three plates, CD8 naive on two plates, and CD8 memory on one plate.

Using the deep immunoSEQ assay, multiplex PCR amplified TCR CDR3 regions from genomic DNA. Extracted genomic DNA from each cell subset was spread evenly across all wells of several immunoSEQ 96-well plates, with each plate serving as a replicate. For sorted subsets, approximately 190 ng genomic DNA, equal to 25,000 to 35,000 T cell genomes, was loaded into each replicate PCR. Purified libraries were measured with a Qubit 3.0 fluorometer, size-checked on a Bioanalyzer 2100, and measured again with the KAPA Library Quantification kit. Every immunoSEQ 96-well plate was sequenced on a separate single-read 150-cycle Illumina NextSeq 550 flow cell. The source study handled its data this way. Because the immunoSEQ output held only junctional sequences and lacked quality scores, the filtering could not match the filtering applied to full-length reads. Sequences were annotated with PyIR, a Python wrapper for IgBLAST v1.9, using IMGT germline references to assign V/J genes and CDR3. Any read was removed if the V/J assignment was weak (E-value above 1e-6), the CDR3 was missing, or the read contained stop codons, out-of-frame junctions, or ambiguous translated residues. V3J clonotypes were defined by identical inferred V gene, J gene, and CDR3 amino acid sequence. Percentage overlap between repertoires was calculated by dividing the number of shared unique clonotypes by the size of the smaller repertoire. Three approaches were used to assess repertoire richness: RTK rarefaction, the Chao1 estimator, and Recon v2.1 estimates of unobserved clonotypes. For all TCRbeta clonotypes obtained by the gDNA method from four donors, generation probabilities were computed with OLGA. TCRdb carries this immuneACCESS record with in-frame sequences only. Its versions omit some clonotypes, under half of them owing to an unresolved V gene in the studies checked, with the rest unexplained. V and J calls and clone size are copied from that table; D and trimming were computed from the DNA. Present in this sample are a few million clones, just over 90% of which were seen just once. The ten most abundant clones make up approximately 0.4% of the sample.

Donors were healthy HIV-negative adults with no recently reported acute infections or vaccinations. All donors were Caucasian adults living in Nashville, Tennessee, USA. CD4+ T cells were enriched through magnetic negative selection, after which naive cells were positively selected on CD45RA and the remaining negative fraction served as the memory subset. Blood was obtained by leukapheresis, after which PBMCs were separated by Ficoll-Histopaque density gradient centrifugation and cryopreserved in liquid nitrogen vapor phase. Analytical flow cytometry was used to check the purity and quantity of every magnetically sorted T cell population. From each sorted fraction, genomic DNA was isolated and quantified by UV absorbance on a Nanodrop 2000c. The research as a whole found: About 5% of naive CD4, around 4% of naive CD8, about 2.5% of memory CD4, and approximately 0.39% of memory CD8 clonotypes were shared across several donors. Compared with non-shared clonotypes, clonotypes shared by all four sorted-subset donors had higher generation probabilities. Only blood was sampled, and tissue TCR repertoires likely differ from those in blood. Based on pairwise subsampling, the degree of clonotype sharing among donors was expected to be affected by sequencing depth. Even with the large sequencing depth, rarefaction of the sorted-subset datasets indicated that sequencing was incomplete. Naive subsets generally had larger estimated clonotype richness than memory subsets did. Because the study included a small number of donors, the genetic and exposure-history diversity represented was limited.

The cysteine opens and the phenylalanine closes a CDR3 of 15 amino acids. Just the 45-base CDR3 DNA is kept, in frame starting at base 1. Taken from the germline V gene, the CDR1 and CDR2 loops are SGHRS and YFSETQ. Clipping removes 2 bases from V and 5 bases from J, with 4 as the unmatched junction base count. Material: naive CD4+ T cells from PBMCs. The cell subset or site label, read with the paper, signifies: CD45RA+ positively selected. The chain is encoded by TRBV5-1 joined to TRBJ2-1; the central 10 bases match TRBD2. The TCR comes from a man aged 18 to 30 in good health. Some clones in this sample may be carry-over from other donors' samples. The CDR3 amino acid sequence is: CASSFLAGAHNEQFF. At the DNA level, the sequence is TGCGCCAGCAGCTTTCTAGCGGGAGCCCACAATGAGCAGTTCTTC.